Listed below are T cell receptor beta chains from one sample, sequenced in a study of shared clonotypes between healthy human individuals. Method: immunoSEQ multiplex PCR; TCRdb's copy keeps in-frame clones and lacks some. The table lists 850,000 to 1,100,000 clones, approximately 80% of them singletons. Sequencing was done on a sample of memory CD4+ T cells from PBMCs. The source is a man younger than 35 in good health. Some clones in this sample may be carry-over from other donors' samples. The CDR3 runs from the conserved cysteine through the conserved F or W. D genes are given only for firm matches. Size tells how often a clone was seen (once, few, many) or the class of an expanded clone, and some rows leave it out.

size: .
V: TRBV28
D: TRBD1
J: TRBJ2-5
CDR3: CASRTGQGLIETQYF
DNA: TGTGCCAGCAGAACCGGACAGGGATTGATCGAGACCCAGTACTTC

size: .
V: TRBV7-2
D: .
J: TRBJ2-7
CDR3: CASSRNLQGSYEQYF
DNA: TGTGCCAGCAGCCGAAACCTCCAGGGATCCTACGAGCAGTACTTC

size: once
V: TRBV10-2
D: .
J: TRBJ1-2
CDR3: CASSVGGGYTF
DNA: TGCGCCAGCAGTGTAGGAGGTGGCTACACCTTC

size: many
V: TRBV2
D: .
J: TRBJ1-4
CDR3: CASSAGQAGRFEKLFF
DNA: TGTGCCAGCAGTGCAGGTCAGGCAGGGAGGTTTGAAAAACTGTTTTTT

size: .
V: TRBV7-2
D: .
J: TRBJ2-1
CDR3: CASSSGKSYNEQFF
DNA: TGTGCCAGCAGCTCGGGGAAGTCCTACAATGAGCAGTTCTTC

size: .
V: TRBV5-1
D: .
J: TRBJ1-4
CDR3: CASSAGSNEKLFF
DNA: TGCGCCAGCAGCGCAGGGTCAAATGAAAAACTGTTTTTT

size: .
V: TRBV14
D: .
J: TRBJ2-5
CDR3: CASSPKDIAETQYF
DNA: TGTGCCAGCAGCCCAAAGGACATTGCAGAGACCCAGTACTTC

size: .
V: TRBV19
D: .
J: TRBJ2-7
CDR3: CASSTRDGSSYEQYF
DNA: TGTGCCAGTAGCACAAGGGACGGCTCCTCCTACGAGCAGTACTTC

size: .
V: TRBV5-6
D: TRBD1
J: TRBJ2-1
CDR3: CASSLDRTGGEFF
DNA: TGTGCCAGCAGCTTAGACCGGACAGGGGGTGAGTTCTTC

size: .
V: TRBV5-1
D: .
J: TRBJ2-5
CDR3: CASSLSRGETQYF
DNA: TGCGCCAGCAGCTTGAGCAGGGGCGAGACCCAGTACTTC

size: .
V: TRBV7-3
D: TRBD1
J: TRBJ2-2
CDR3: CASSATGQGSGELFF
DNA: TGTGCCAGCAGCGCGACGGGACAGGGCTCCGGGGAGCTGTTTTTT

size: few
V: TRBV20-1
D: .
J: TRBJ2-1
CDR3: CSASEINEQFF
DNA: TGCAGTGCTTCAGAAATAAATGAGCAGTTCTTC